This TCR beta chain was obtained from a study of blood T cells in healthy people across ages. Primed by a sample-barcoded 5' primer and a J-beta primer mix, a second PCR proceeded for about 7 to 12 cycles. TCRdb ran MiXCR on the 5' RACE reads and lists one entry per CDR3 protein. This table has about 600,000 distinct CDR3 sequences, less than 60% appearing once. Individuals who donated were healthy Caucasians from Russia aged roughly 6 to 90. The CDR3 contains 14 residues. Germline values: CDR1 SEHNR, CDR2 FQNEAQ (reference sequence). V shed 5 bases and J shed 9 bases, with 17 bases lying between them. This clonotype was counted only a few times.

The V gene is TRBV7-9, the J gene TRBJ2-1, with a tentative D call TRBD2 (6 bases). The sequencing sample was made of blood. The source of this sequence is a man at least 80 years old in good health. The DNA of the CDR3 is TGTGCCAGCAGCCCATCCCGACTAGTAACTGAGCAGTTCTTC. This translates into CASSPSRLVTEQFF.